The entry below describes one TCR beta chain. Method: immunoSEQ multiplex PCR; TCRdb's copy keeps in-frame clones and lacks some. The table shows roughly 230,000 clones, with 80% to 90% occurring only once. The data derive from a study of blood T cell repertoires in COVID-19. Overall study: Samples came from the United States, Italy and Spain, spanning acute and convalescent COVID-19. Sample material is recorded as cDNA or gDNA derived from T cells, B-cell-depleted T cells, or PBMCs.

The CDR3 extends over 14 amino acids. The V gene end was trimmed by 6 bases and the J gene end by 1 base; junction bases not matched to a gene: 4. Germline loops: CDR1 SNHLY, CDR2 FYNNEI. The sequenced material came from peripheral blood. This chain connects TRBV2 to TRBJ1-1; TRBD1 matches at 8 bases. The TCR originated in a man aged 40-50 years with active or convalescent COVID-19. The CDR3 DNA sequence: TGTGCCAGCAGGGATGACAGGGGGAACACTGAAGCTTTCTTT. Its protein product is CASRDDRGNTEAFF.